These 27 T cell receptor beta chains were sequenced from one sample in a study of control samples from healthy donors and cancer patients. Only in-frame clones appear in the TCRdb table, and some are missing; sequencing was by immunoSEQ multiplex PCR. The sample has under 150,000 clones, approximately 86% seen once; the top ten hold roughly 8.7%. The material sequenced was blood. The receptors were gathered from a woman aged 25 to 39 in good health.

The chain employs TRBV5-1 and TRBJ1-2, with a weak D call TRBD1 (6 bases). Trimming shortened V by 0 bases and J by 6 bases, and 9 bases separated the two germline ends. Per germline, CDR1 SGHRS and CDR2 YFSETQ. This CDR3 has 13 residues. The CDR3 reads CASSLGQVHGYTF. The CDR3 DNA reads TGCGCCAGCAGCTTGGGACAGGTTCATGGCTACACCTTC.

This chain uses TRBV15 with TRBJ2-7, with 7 bases that match TRBD1. CDR3 length: 14 residues. CDR1 is LNHNV, CDR2 YYDKDF, per germline (reference sequence). The V gene end was trimmed by 4 bases and the J gene end by 5 bases; junction bases not matched to a gene: 8. CDR3 in amino acids: CATSTETGTHEQYF. CDR3 nucleotide sequence: TGTGCCACCAGCACTGAGACAGGGACCCACGAGCAGTACTTC.

There are a few counts of this clone. This chain's CDR3 is CASSSGSLYTDTQYF. The CDR3 DNA is TGTGCCAGCAGTTCCGGGTCCTTATACACAGATACGCAGTATTTT. The chain couples TRBV27 to TRBJ2-3; no clear D gene. Between the trimmed V and J ends, which lost 4 bases and 2 bases, there was a span of 13 bases. The CDR3 contains 15 residues. Germline values: CDR1 MNHEY, CDR2 SMNVEV (reference sequence).

The CDR3 sequence is CASSSECGGSRQYF. In DNA form, the CDR3 reads TGTGCCAGCAGCTCCGAGTGTGGGGGGAGTAGGCAGTACTTC. This chain joins TRBV7-9 and TRBJ2-7; D possibly corresponds to TRBD2 (6 bases). Trimming shortened V by 4 bases and J by 9 bases, and 19 bases separated the two germline ends. CDR1 is SEHNR and CDR2 is FQNEAQ in the germline V gene (reference sequence). This CDR3 is built from 14 residues. The complete variable domain, with remaining parts taken from reference TRBV7-9 and TRBJ2-7, reads DTGVSQNPRHKITKRGQNVTFRCDPISEHNRLYWYRQTLGQGPEFLTYFQNEAQLEKSRLLSDRFSAERPKGSFSTLEIQRTEQGDSAMYLCASSSECGGSRQYFGPGTRLTVT.

This chain connects TRBV28 to TRBJ1-1, with 9 positions matching TRBD1. The germline V gene encodes CDR1 MDHEN and CDR2 SYDVKM. Trimming took 10 bases from V and 5 from J; bases not matched to a gene: 5. This CDR3 is 12 amino acids long. The CDR3 DNA sequence: TGTGCCACCGAGACAGGGGGGACTGAAGCTTTCTTT. It is translated as CATETGGTEAFF.

V usage is TRBV7-9 and J usage is TRBJ2-4, with 8 bases fitting TRBD1. The CDR3 spans 15 residues. Trimming took 0 bases from V and 15 from J; bases not matched to a gene: 13. Per the germline V gene, CDR1 is SEHNR and CDR2 is FQNEAQ (reference sequence). CDR3 protein: CASSLAPDYRDRRYF. The CDR3 DNA reads TGTGCCAGCAGCTTAGCCCCGGATTACCGGGACAGGAGGTACTTC.

This rearrangement joins TRBV29-1 to TRBJ1-5; D remains ambiguous. CDR1 and CDR2 from the germline V gene are SQVTM and ANQGSEA. This CDR3 has 14 residues. V was trimmed by 4 bases and J by 6 bases, leaving 16 bases between them. The CDR3 DNA follows: TGCAGCGTTGGAATGGCTGGCCCGGGTCAGCCCCAGCATTTT. Translating it yields CSVGMAGPGQPQHF.

The chain has TRBV3-1 (or the pseudogene TRBV3-2) and TRBJ1-3, with 8 positions matching TRBD1. This CDR3 region has 16 residues. V lost 4 bases, J lost 2 bases, and 7 bases stayed unmatched. CDR1 and CDR2 (germline): LGHDT, YNNKEL (reference sequence). The CDR3 here is CASSLTPGGTGNTIYF. In nucleotides, the CDR3 is TGTGCCAGCAGCCTAACCCCAGGGGGCACTGGAAACACCATATATTTT.

The V gene is TRBV30, the J gene TRBJ1-1; D possibly corresponds to TRBD1 (5 bases). Trimming removed 1 base at V and 2 bases at J, with 17 bases between. This CDR3 contains 16 residues. The germline gives CDR1 GTSNPN, CDR2 SVGIG (reference sequence). In DNA, the CDR3 is TGTGCCTGGAGTGCCCGCAGGGTAGGGAGAAACACTGAAGCTTTCTTT. Amino acids: CAWSARRVGRNTEAFF.

The chain combines TRBV25-1 with TRBJ2-1; 8 bases align to TRBD2. The CDR3 has 13 amino acids. Germline V gene sequence: CDR1 MGHDK, CDR2 SYGVNS. Losses at the gene ends were 6 bases for V and 4 bases for J; bases not matched to a gene: 2. CDR3 DNA: TGTGCCAGCAGGAGCGGGGGATACAATGAGCAGTTCTTC. This translates into CASRSGGYNEQFF. The variable domain in full, completed from reference TRBV25-1 and TRBJ2-1, reads EADIYQTPRYLVIGTGKKITLECSQTMGHDKMYWYQQDPGMELHLIHYSYGVNSTEKGDLSSESTVSRIRTEHFPLTLESARPSHTSQYLCASRSGGYNEQFFGPGTRLTVL.

This chain uses TRBV24-1 with TRBJ2-6, with 9 nucleotides matching TRBD1. The CDR3 has 19 amino acids. Unmatched junction bases numbered 13, after V lost 8 bases and J lost 0 bases. Germline V gives CDR1 KGHDR, CDR2 SFDVKD. CDR3 in DNA: TGTGCCACCATGAAGGGGACCGGGACAGGGCCCTCTGGGGCCAACGTCCTGACTTTC. Residues: CATMKGTGTGPSGANVLTF.

The J gene is TRBJ1-2, the V gene TRBV19; D might be TRBD1 (6 bases). The V gene's germline CDR1 is LNHDA and CDR2 SQIVND (reference sequence). The length of the CDR3 is 13 residues. Trimming took 6 bases from V and 1 from J, leaving 9 bases between them. The chain's CDR3 is CASRTQGNYGYTF. CDR3 coding DNA: TGTGCCAGTAGGACACAGGGTAACTATGGCTACACCTTC.

A remark on this clone: Different DNA sequences within this sample yield the same CDR3. The chain is built from TRBV9 and TRBJ2-3; 8 nucleotides agree with TRBD1. Germline-derived CDR1 and CDR2 are SGDLS and YYNGEE. Trimming removed 4 bases from V and 2 bases from J; junction bases left unmatched: 3. The CDR3 contains 14 residues. The CDR3 loop is CASSQTGDTDTQYF. The CDR3 region has the DNA TGTGCCAGCAGCCAGACAGGGGACACAGATACGCAGTATTTT.

V and J are TRBV25-1 and TRBJ1-3, with D uncertain. Trimming shortened V by 2 bases and J by 4 bases, and 9 bases separated the two germline ends. Germline CDR1 and CDR2: MGHDK and SYGVNS. CDR3 size: 14 residues. CDR3 DNA: TGTGCCAGCAGTGAAGGTGGTTGGGGAAACACCATATATTTT. Protein sequence: CASSEGGWGNTIYF.

The chain employs TRBV7-9 and TRBJ1-1, with D unresolved. Germline lookup yields CDR1 SEHNR and CDR2 FQNEAQ (reference sequence). V dropped 3 bases and J dropped 3 bases, with 5 bases sitting between them. The CDR3 is 12 amino acids. CDR3 loop: CASSFIDTEAFF. The CDR3 DNA reads as TGTGCCAGCAGCTTTATCGACACTGAAGCTTTCTTT.

The chain has TRBV5-3 and TRBJ2-7; D is perhaps TRBD1 or TRBD2 (5 bases each). TRBV5-3 is known as an ORF, though its function is uncertain. The CDR3 contains 13 residues. The V gene lost 0 bases and the J gene lost 5 bases, with 9 bases spanning the gap. The CDR3 here is CARSLAGRDEQYF. CDR3 in DNA: TGTGCCAGAAGCTTGGCGGGACGCGACGAGCAGTACTTC.

This rearrangement joins TRBV11-2 to TRBJ2-7; perhaps TRBD2 as D (5 bases). The CDR3 has 13 amino acids. Trimming cost V 5 bases and J 3 bases, with 11 bases left between them. CDR1 and CDR2 from the germline V gene are SGHAT and FQNNGV. The DNA for the CDR3 is TGTGCCAGCAGCCTAGGCGGGTTCTACGAGCAGTACTTC. Amino acid sequence: CASSLGGFYEQYF.

This chain joins TRBV7-9 and TRBJ2-5; the D is unclear. Deletions cut 2 bases from V and 2 bases from J, with 15 bases between. Germline assignment: CDR1 SEHNR and CDR2 FQNEAQ (reference sequence). There are 16 residues in the CDR3. The CDR3 is CASSLTGRARQETQYF. The CDR3 region has the DNA TGTGCCAGCAGCTTAACGGGTCGGGCCCGGCAAGAGACCCAGTACTTC.

V usage is TRBV11-3 and J usage is TRBJ2-5, with 7 nucleotides matching TRBD1. J gave up 1 base and V 1 base, and 3 bases lay outside the gene matches. Germline CDR1 is SGHNT and CDR2 is YENEEA. The CDR3 loop spans 15 amino acids. The CDR3 is CASSLGGGGQETQYF. The CDR3 DNA is TGTGCCAGCAGCTTAGGAGGGGGCGGCCAAGAGACCCAGTACTTC. The variable domain in full, completed from reference TRBV11-3 and TRBJ2-5, reads EAGVVQSPRYKIIEKKQPVAFWCNPISGHNTLYWYLQNLGQGPELLIRYENEEAVDDSQLPKDRFSAERLKGVDSTLKIQPAELGDSAVYLCASSLGGGGQETQYFGPGTRLLVL.

This clone has a handful of counts. V is TRBV5-1 and J is TRBJ2-7; 11 bases align to TRBD2. CDR1 is SGHRS, CDR2 YFSETQ, per germline. V was pared by 3 bases and J by 13 bases, with 12 bases of the junction left unmatched. The CDR3 sequence is 14 residues long. CDR3 nucleotides: TGCGCCAGCAGCTGGCATAGCGGGAGGGAAACGACATACTTC. Translating gives CASSWHSGRETTYF.

The chain carries TRBV6-5 and TRBJ1-1, with TRBD1 as a possible D gene (5 bases). The V gene's germline CDR1 is MNHEY and CDR2 SVGAGI. CDR3 length equals 13 residues. The ends were cut back, 4 bases at V and 7 bases at J, with 13 bases in the middle. The CDR3 sequence is CASSSLGRFEAFF. CDR3 nucleotides: TGTGCCAGCAGTTCCCTGGGACGGTTTGAAGCTTTCTTT.

This clone was detected once. The rearrangement uses TRBV5-1 and TRBJ1-2; the match to TRBD1 covers 8 bases. This CDR3 has 14 residues. Losses at the gene ends were 1 base for V and 6 bases for J; bases not matched to a gene: 5. Germline V gene data show CDR1 as SGHRS and CDR2 as YFSETQ. DNA for the CDR3: TGCGCCAGCAGCTTGATTGACAGGGGAGATGGCTACACCTTC. It translates to CASSLIDRGDGYTF.

The chain has TRBV6-5 and TRBJ1-2; possibly TRBD1 for D (5 bases). Germline-derived CDR1 and CDR2 are MNHEY and SVGAGI. Trimming took 2 bases from V and 3 from J, leaving 7 bases between them. The CDR3 loop spans 13 amino acids. The CDR3 loop is CASSYGAHYGYTF. The CDR3 bases are TGTGCCAGCAGTTACGGGGCGCACTATGGCTACACCTTC.

V and J are TRBV20-1 and TRBJ2-6; the match to TRBD2 covers 7 bases. Trimming cost V 3 bases and J 4 bases; bases outside gene matches: 3. This CDR3 spans 14 amino acids. Germline-derived CDR1 and CDR2 are DFQATT and SNEGSKA (reference sequence). In DNA form, the CDR3 reads TGCAGTGCTAGTCGGGAGGACGGGGCCAACGTCCTGACTTTC. This gives the protein CSASREDGANVLTF.

This clone was picked up a small number of times. The J gene is TRBJ2-5, the V gene TRBV21-1; the table gives TRBD2 as D, unverified against the DNA. TRBV21-1 is given as a pseudogene. This CDR3 contains 14 residues. The CDR3 sequence is CASSKLRVWETQYF. For the CDR3, the DNA is TGTGCCAGCAGCAAATTACGGGTCTGGGAGACCCAGTACTTC.

This chain uses TRBV5-6 with TRBJ1-5; 7 bases fit TRBD1. The V and J ends lost 0 bases and 5 bases, in that order; junction bases with no gene match: 5. Germline V gene lookup returns CDR1 SGHDT and CDR2 YYEEEE. CDR3 length: 15 amino acids. The CDR3 DNA reads TGTGCCAGCAGCTTGGGGGGGACAGTTTATCAGCCCCAGCATTTT. The encoded protein is CASSLGGTVYQPQHF.

The chain links TRBV6-1 to TRBJ2-7, with 10 nucleotides matching TRBD1. V lost 1 base, J lost 3 bases, and 3 bases stayed unmatched. Germline CDR1 is MNHNS and CDR2 is SASEGT. The CDR3 spans 15 residues. CDR3 nucleotide sequence: TGTGCCAGCAGTGAAGTTGGGACAGGGGACTACGAGCAGTACTTC. Translating it yields CASSEVGTGDYEQYF.